This TCR beta chain was captured in a study of T cell responses to AZD1222 COVID-19 vaccine (dated by TCRdb to the early 2020s). About the study as a whole: A total of roughly 240 trial participants underwent TCR sequencing, of whom 200 to 220 received two doses of AZD1222 and about 26 received two doses of the MenACWY control vaccine. Trial participants were enrolled by age into 18-55, 56-69 and 70-plus year subgroups, with roughly 160, 29 and 62 TCR-sequenced participants respectively. Paper-wide results and their limitations: Reportedly, almost half of the unique spike-specific TCRs recognized epitopes lying outside the regions that are mutated in the B.1.351 and B.1.1.7 variants. No day 14 peak-response samples were available, so repertoires were characterized only after the peak T cell response. Vaccine-associated CD4 TCRs spanned the whole spike protein, with dominant responses in regions 160-218 and 743-854. In the small 56-69-year group, the increase in depth fell short of significance, most likely because of low power. After two AZD1222 doses, spike-specific TCR breadth and depth were significantly higher than at day 0 and than in MenACWY recipients. Conclusions about previously exposed vaccinees are limited because only six or seven AZD1222 recipients were SARS-CoV-2 seropositive at baseline. Participants were mostly white British, with more females than males. The authors suggested clonal diversity may have been underestimated.

The CDR3 regions of human TCRbeta chains were analyzed by immunosequencing. The original methods were these. TCRs in the repertoires were matched against a reference library of SARS-CoV-2-specific TCRs that had been generated with the MIRA antigen-specificity platform. Breadth was defined as the fraction of unique TCRs that were SARS-CoV-2-associated. Depth was defined as the fraction of total T cells that were SARS-CoV-2-associated. Using the MIRA data, each spike-specific TCR was mapped to the spike region that the TCR reacts to and placed in a CD4 or CD8 class. Log10-transformed breadth and depth values were compared by one-way ANOVA with Sidak's multiple comparisons tests. Sourced from immuneACCESS, this table was stored by TCRdb with only in-frame sequences that have V and J called. A share of the clones is absent; for the studies checked, an unresolved V gene accounts for under half, and the remainder has no known explanation. V, J and clone size reflect that table, while D and trimming were determined from the DNA. The table for this sample lists roughly 140,000 clones; 90% of them were counted only once. The ten top clones hold around 1.6% of the sample.

Deletion took 3 bases off V and 7 bases off J, with a span of 12 bases between the germline ends. CDR1 LGHDT and CDR2 YNNKEL were looked up in the germline V gene (reference sequence). The CDR3 spans 13 residues, from the cysteine through the phenylalanine. Of all the DNA, just the CDR3 is kept, 39 bases in frame from base 1. Concerning this clone itself: The clone's antigen remains unknown. Base qualities are missing; no much larger clone stands one base away.

The label giving this sample's time point can be read as: about 28 days (+/-7) after the second vaccine dose. AZD1222 recipients given second doses at about 4 weeks or at about 12 weeks were pooled, since spike-specific TCR depth and breadth were not found to differ between the two schedules. The vaccinee samples were drawn from two UK trials, COV001 and COV002, one of which was a single-blind randomized controlled phase 2/3 trial testing AZD1222 (ChAdOx1 nCoV-19) in healthy adults. For TCRbeta chain sequencing, PBMC samples were collected from trial participants at day 0 and at day 28 after the second dose.

The sequencing here drew on peripheral blood, taken 28 days after the second AZD1222 dose. This receptor was obtained from an adult who received the AZD1222 COVID-19 vaccine. The V and J genes are TRBV3-1 (or the pseudogene TRBV3-2) and TRBJ1-1; perhaps TRBD1 is the D gene, with 5 bases matching. The bases read TGTGCCAGCAGCCAGGACAAACCCCTTGAAGCTTTCTTT. Its coded protein is CASSQDKPLEAFF.